The source of this T cell receptor (beta chain) is a study of T-cell reconstitution after alpha-beta-depleted transplantation in children. This clonotype was counted ten times or more. Using unique molecular identifiers, the investigators prepared the TCRbeta library. TCRdb reprocessed the PCR reads via MiXCR and lists one record per CDR3 protein. Of around 380,000 distinct CDR3 sequences listed, under 13% are singletons. This CDR3 spans 14 amino acids. Germline loops: CDR1 SGHAT, CDR2 FQDESV (reference sequence). V lost 6 bases, J lost 7 bases, and 6 bases stayed unmatched. The sequencing here drew on PBMCs from the stem cell graft donor, taken from the stem cell graft. The sequence came from a human donor who donated a stem cell graft to a child with acute myeloid leukemia. The chain is built from TRBV11-1 and TRBJ2-1; 10 bases agree with TRBD2. The CDR3 is CASRSSGSKNEQFF. CDR3 sequence (DNA): TGTGCCAGCAGGTCTAGCGGGAGCAAAAATGAGCAGTTCTTC.